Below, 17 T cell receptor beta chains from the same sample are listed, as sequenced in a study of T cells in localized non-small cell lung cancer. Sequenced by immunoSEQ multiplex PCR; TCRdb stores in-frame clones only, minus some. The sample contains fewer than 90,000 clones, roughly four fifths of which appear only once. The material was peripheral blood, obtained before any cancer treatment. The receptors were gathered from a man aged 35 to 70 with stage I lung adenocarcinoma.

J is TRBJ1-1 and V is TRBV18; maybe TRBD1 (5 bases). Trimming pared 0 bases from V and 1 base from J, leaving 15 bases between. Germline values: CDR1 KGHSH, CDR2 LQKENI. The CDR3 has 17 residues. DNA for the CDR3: TGTGCCAGCTCACCACCGGGGGGGGGTCGAGGGAACACTGAAGCTTTCTTT. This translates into CASSPPGGGRGNTEAFF.

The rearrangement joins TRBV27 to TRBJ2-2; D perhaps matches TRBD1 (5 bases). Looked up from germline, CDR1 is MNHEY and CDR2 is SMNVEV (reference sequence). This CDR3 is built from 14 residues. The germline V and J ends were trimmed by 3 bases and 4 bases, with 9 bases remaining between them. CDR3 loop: CASSFRVFTGELFF. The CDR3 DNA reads TGTGCCAGCAGTTTCAGGGTTTTCACCGGGGAGCTGTTTTTT.

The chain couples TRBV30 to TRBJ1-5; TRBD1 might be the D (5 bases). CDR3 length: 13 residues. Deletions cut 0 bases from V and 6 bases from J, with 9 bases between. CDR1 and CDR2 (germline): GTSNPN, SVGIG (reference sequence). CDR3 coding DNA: TGTGCCTGGAGTGTAAAACAGGCTCAGCCCCAGCATTTT. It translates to CAWSVKQAQPQHF. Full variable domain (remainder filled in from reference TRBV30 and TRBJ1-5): SQTIHQWPATLVQPVGSPLSLECTVEGTSNPNLYWYRQAAGRGLQLLFYSVGIGQISSEVPQNLSASRPQDRQFILSSKKLLLSDSGFYLCAWSVKQAQPQHFGDGTRLSIL.

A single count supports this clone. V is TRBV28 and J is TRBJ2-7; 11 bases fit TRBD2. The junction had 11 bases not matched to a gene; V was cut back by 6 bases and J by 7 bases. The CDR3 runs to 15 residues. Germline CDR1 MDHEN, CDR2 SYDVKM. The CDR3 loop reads CASRAGTSGLKEQYF. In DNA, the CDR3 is TGTGCCAGCAGGGCCGGGACTAGCGGTCTAAAGGAGCAGTACTTC. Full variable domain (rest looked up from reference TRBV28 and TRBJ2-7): DVKVTQSSRYLVKRTGEKVFLECVQDMDHENMFWYRQDPGLGLRLIYFSYDVKMKEKGDIPEGYSVSREKKERFSLILESASTNQTSMYLCASRAGTSGLKEQYFGPGTRLTVT.

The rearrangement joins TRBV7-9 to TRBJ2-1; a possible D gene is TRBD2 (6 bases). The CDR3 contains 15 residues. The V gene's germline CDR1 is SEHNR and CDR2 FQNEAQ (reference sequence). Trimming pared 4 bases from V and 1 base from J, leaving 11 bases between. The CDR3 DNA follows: TGTGCCAGCAGCTACGCGGAGGGGTCCTACAATGAGCAGTTCTTC. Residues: CASSYAEGSYNEQFF.

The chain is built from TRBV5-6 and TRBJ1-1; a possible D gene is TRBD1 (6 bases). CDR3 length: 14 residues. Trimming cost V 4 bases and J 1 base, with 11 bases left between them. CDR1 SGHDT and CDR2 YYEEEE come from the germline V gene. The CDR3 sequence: CASSRGRGNTEAFF. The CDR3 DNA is TGTGCCAGCAGCCGGGGCAGGGGGAACACTGAAGCTTTCTTT.

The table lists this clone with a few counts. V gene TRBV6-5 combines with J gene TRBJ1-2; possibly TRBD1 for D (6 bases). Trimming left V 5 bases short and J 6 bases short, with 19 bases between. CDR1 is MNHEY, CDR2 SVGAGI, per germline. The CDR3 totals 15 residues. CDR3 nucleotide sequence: TGTGCCAGCAGTATCTCCCTCCAGGGGCTGGATGGCTACACCTTC. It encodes CASSISLQGLDGYTF.

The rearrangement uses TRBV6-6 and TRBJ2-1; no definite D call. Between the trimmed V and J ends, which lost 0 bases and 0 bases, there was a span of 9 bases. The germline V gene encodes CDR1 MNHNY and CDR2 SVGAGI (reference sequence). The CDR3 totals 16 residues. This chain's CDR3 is CASSYSSQSSYNEQFF. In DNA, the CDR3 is TGTGCCAGCAGTTACTCCTCTCAAAGCTCCTACAATGAGCAGTTCTTC.

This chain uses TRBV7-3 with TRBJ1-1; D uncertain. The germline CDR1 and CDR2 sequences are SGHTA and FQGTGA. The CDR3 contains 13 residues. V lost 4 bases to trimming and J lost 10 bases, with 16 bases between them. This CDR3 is CASSSRFGEVAFF. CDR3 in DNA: TGTGCCAGCAGCTCCCGATTTGGGGAGGTAGCTTTCTTT.

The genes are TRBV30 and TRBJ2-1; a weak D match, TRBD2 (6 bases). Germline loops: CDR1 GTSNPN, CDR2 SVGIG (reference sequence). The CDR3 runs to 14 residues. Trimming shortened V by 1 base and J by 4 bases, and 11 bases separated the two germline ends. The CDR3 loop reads CAWSAGAGYNEQFF. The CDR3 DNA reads TGTGCCTGGAGTGCGGGAGCCGGGTACAATGAGCAGTTCTTC. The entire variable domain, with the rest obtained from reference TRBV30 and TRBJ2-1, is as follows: SQTIHQWPATLVQPVGSPLSLECTVEGTSNPNLYWYRQAAGRGLQLLFYSVGIGQISSEVPQNLSASRPQDRQFILSSKKLLLSDSGFYLCAWSAGAGYNEQFFGPGTRLTVL.

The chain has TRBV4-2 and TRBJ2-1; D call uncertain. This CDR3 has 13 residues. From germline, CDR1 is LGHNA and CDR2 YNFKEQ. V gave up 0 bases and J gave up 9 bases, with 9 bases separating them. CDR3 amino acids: CASSQDLGGEQFF. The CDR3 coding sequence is TGTGCCAGCAGCCAAGATCTGGGCGGTGAGCAGTTCTTC.

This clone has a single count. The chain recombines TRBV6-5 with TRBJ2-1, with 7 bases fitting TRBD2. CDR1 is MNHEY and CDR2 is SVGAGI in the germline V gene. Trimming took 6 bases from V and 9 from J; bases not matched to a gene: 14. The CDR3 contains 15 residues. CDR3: CASRAVGLGKGEQFF. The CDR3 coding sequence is TGTGCCAGCAGGGCCGTCGGACTAGGAAAGGGTGAGCAGTTCTTC.

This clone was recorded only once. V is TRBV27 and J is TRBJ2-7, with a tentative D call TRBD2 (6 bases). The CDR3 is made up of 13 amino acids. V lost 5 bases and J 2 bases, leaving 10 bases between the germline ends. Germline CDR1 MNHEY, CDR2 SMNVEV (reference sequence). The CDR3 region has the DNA TGTGCCAGCAGTCCGGAGGGTCCCTACGAGCAGTACTTC. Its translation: CASSPEGPYEQYF.

CDR3 sequence (DNA): TGTGCCAGCAGCAGTAGACATGGGAGCACTGAAGCTTTCTTT. Its translation: CASSSRHGSTEAFF. The chain recombines TRBV7-3 with TRBJ1-1, with D hard to call. Trimming cost V 5 bases and J 4 bases, with 14 bases left between them. Germline V gene sequence: CDR1 SGHTA, CDR2 FQGTGA. The CDR3 contains 14 residues.

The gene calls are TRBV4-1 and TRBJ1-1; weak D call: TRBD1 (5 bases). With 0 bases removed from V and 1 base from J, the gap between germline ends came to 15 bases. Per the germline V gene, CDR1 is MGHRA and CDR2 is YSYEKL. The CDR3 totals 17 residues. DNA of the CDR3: TGCGCCAGCAGCCAAGATTGGGGGGTGACTGGGAACACTGAAGCTTTCTTT. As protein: CASSQDWGVTGNTEAFF.

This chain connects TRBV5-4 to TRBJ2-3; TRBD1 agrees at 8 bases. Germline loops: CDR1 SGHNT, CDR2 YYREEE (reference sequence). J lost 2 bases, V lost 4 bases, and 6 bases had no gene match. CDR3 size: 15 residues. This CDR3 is CASSSGQGFTDTQYF. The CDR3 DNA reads TGTGCCAGCAGCAGCGGACAGGGTTTCACAGATACGCAGTATTTT.

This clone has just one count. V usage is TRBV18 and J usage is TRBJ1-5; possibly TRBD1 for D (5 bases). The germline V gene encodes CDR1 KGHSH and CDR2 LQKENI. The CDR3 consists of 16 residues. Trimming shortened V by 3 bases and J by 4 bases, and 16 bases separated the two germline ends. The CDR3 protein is CASSPPSSGPNQPQHF. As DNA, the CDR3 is TGTGCCAGCTCACCCCCCTCTTCAGGGCCTAATCAGCCCCAGCATTTT.